Listed below are T cell receptor beta chains from one sample, sequenced in a study of shared clonotypes between healthy human individuals. The data were produced by immunoSEQ multiplex PCR, yet TCRdb's version contains in-frame clones alone and is incomplete. The table has about 600,000 clones, around 97% seen once. Sequencing was carried out using naive CD4+ T cells sorted from blood. These receptors were obtained from a woman in her 30s in good health. The CDR3 runs from the conserved cysteine through the conserved F or W. Each record gives: V gene, J gene, D gene, clone size, CDR3 protein, CDR3 DNA. D genes are given only for firm matches. Some rows have no size entry. The others give once, few or many, or a class for an expanded clone.

TRBV10-3	TRBJ1-4	NA	NA	CAISEGLGEKLFF	TGTGCCATCAGTGAGGGTCTAGGGGAAAAACTGTTTTTT
TRBV18	TRBJ2-1	NA	once	CASSPGPIGEQFF	TGTGCCAGCTCACCGGGACCCATCGGTGAGCAGTTCTTC
TRBV6-6	TRBJ2-7	TRBD1	NA	CASSYSGTGYDEQYF	TGTGCCAGCAGTTACTCAGGGACAGGGTACGACGAGCAGTACTTC
TRBV5-4	TRBJ2-7	NA	NA	CASSLVGQWKSYEQYF	TGTGCCAGCAGCTTGGTGGGGCAGTGGAAGAGCTACGAGCAGTACTTC
TRBV27	TRBJ1-2	TRBD1	NA	CASSQIPMWTGQSGYTF	TGTGCCAGCAGCCAGATTCCGATGTGGACAGGGCAGAGCGGCTACACCTTC
TRBV6-5	TRBJ2-1	NA	NA	CASSLEADNEQFF	TGTGCCAGCAGTTTAGAAGCGGACAATGAGCAGTTCTTC
TRBV5-1	TRBJ2-7	TRBD1	NA	CASSPGQGEIYEQYF	TGCGCCAGCAGCCCAGGACAGGGGGAAATCTACGAGCAGTACTTC
TRBV10-3	TRBJ2-5	NA	NA	CAIGDSLAGSETQYF	TGTGCCATCGGGGATTCTCTTGCAGGCTCAGAGACCCAGTACTTC
TRBV23-1	TRBJ2-7	TRBD1	NA	CASSRDRFYHEQYF	TGCGCCAGCAGTAGGGACAGGTTTTATCACGAGCAGTACTTC
TRBV5-4	TRBJ1-6	NA	NA	CASSFMGDSPLHF	TGTGCCAGCAGCTTCATGGGGGATTCACCCCTCCACTTT
TRBV29-1	TRBJ2-1	TRBD2	NA	CSVVLAGRSYNEQFF	TGCAGCGTGGTCCTAGCGGGCCGATCCTACAATGAGCAGTTCTTC
TRBV6-6	TRBJ1-4	TRBD1	NA	CASSSTGIGNEKLFF	TGTGCCAGCAGTTCGACAGGGATTGGTAATGAAAAACTGTTTTTT
TRBV6-5	TRBJ2-1	TRBD2	NA	CASSYTSGYRGEQFF	TGTGCCAGCAGTTATACTAGCGGCTACCGCGGTGAGCAGTTCTTC
TRBV7-9	TRBJ2-7	TRBD2	NA	CASSPGLPTYEQYF	TGTGCCAGCAGCCCGGGACTACCTACCTACGAGCAGTACTTC
TRBV19	TRBJ1-3	TRBD1	NA	CASKGGLGQGTSGNTIYF	TGTGCCAGTAAAGGGGGCCTGGGACAGGGGACCTCAGGAAACACCATATATTTT
TRBV5-6	TRBJ2-7	NA	NA	CASSFVGYEQYF	TGTGCCAGCAGCTTTGTCGGCTACGAGCAGTACTTC
TRBV7-2	TRBJ2-7	NA	NA	CASRAPFRGSYEQYF	TGTGCCAGCAGGGCACCTTTTCGGGGTTCCTACGAGCAGTACTTC
TRBV9	TRBJ2-3	TRBD2	NA	CASSAFFASGSTAGTQYF	TGTGCCAGCAGCGCTTTCTTTGCTAGCGGGAGTACCGCGGGTACGCAGTATTTT
TRBV28	TRBJ1-4	NA	NA	CASSGAWGTSEKLFF	TGTGCCAGCAGTGGTGCGTGGGGTACGAGTGAAAAACTGTTTTTT
TRBV5-1	TRBJ2-7	TRBD1	NA	CASSLEGQGVREQYF	TGCGCCAGCAGCTTGGAGGGACAGGGTGTCCGTGAGCAGTACTTC
TRBV2	TRBJ1-5	TRBD1	NA	CASSGGTGGFSNQPQHF	TGTGCCAGCAGCGGCGGGACAGGGGGTTTTAGCAATCAGCCCCAGCATTTT
TRBV28	TRBJ1-3	TRBD1	NA	CASSSRTGGIVNTIYF	TGTGCCAGCAGCTCCCGGACAGGGGGCATCGTAAACACCATATATTTT
TRBV28	TRBJ2-5	NA	NA	CASTLALQETQYF	TGTGCCAGCACTCTGGCCCTACAAGAGACCCAGTACTTC
TRBV5-1	TRBJ2-7	TRBD2	NA	CASSNGTSGREQYF	TGCGCCAGCAGCAACGGGACTAGCGGGAGAGAGCAGTACTTC
TRBV5-1	TRBJ1-1	TRBD1	NA	CASSLAVGTGRSAFF	TGCGCCAGCAGCTTGGCCGTTGGGACAGGGCGGTCAGCTTTCTTT
TRBV10-3	TRBJ2-7	NA	NA	CAISDPRRADEQYF	TGTGCCATCAGTGACCCGCGGCGAGCCGACGAGCAGTACTTC
TRBV28	TRBJ1-5	NA	NA	CASSFAAGRNQPQHF	TGTGCCAGCAGTTTTGCAGCGGGACGCAATCAGCCCCAGCATTTT
TRBV10-3	TRBJ2-3	NA	NA	CAITGEFTDTQYF	TGTGCCATCACGGGGGAGTTCACAGATACGCAGTATTTT
TRBV5-6	TRBJ2-5	NA	NA	CASSFAETQYF	TGTGCCAGCAGCTTCGCGGAGACCCAGTACTTC
TRBV18	TRBJ2-2	TRBD1	NA	CASSPTQGASTGELFF	TGTGCCAGCTCACCAACACAGGGGGCAAGCACCGGGGAGCTGTTTTTT
TRBV7-9	TRBJ1-2	NA	NA	CASSLGPTDHTF	TGTGCCAGCAGCTTAGGGCCTACCGACCACACCTTC
TRBV2	TRBJ2-3	NA	NA	CASSVALEGGGTDTQYF	TGTGCCAGCAGTGTAGCTCTGGAGGGAGGGGGTACAGATACGCAGTATTTT
TRBV27	TRBJ1-2	NA	NA	CASSKRGGAGTDNYGYTF	TGTGCCAGCAGTAAGCGGGGGGGGGCCGGAACCGATAACTATGGCTACACCTTC
TRBV5-4	TRBJ1-2	NA	NA	CASSLSSGWGYTF	TGTGCCAGCAGCTTGTCCTCGGGTTGGGGCTACACCTTC
TRBV6-5	TRBJ1-3	NA	NA	CASSYSFRNTIYF	TGTGCCAGCAGTTACAGCTTTCGAAACACCATATATTTT
TRBV5-1	TRBJ1-1	NA	NA	CASSLQSSSTEAFF	TGCGCCAGCAGCTTGCAGTCATCCAGCACTGAAGCTTTCTTT
TRBV9	TRBJ2-3	NA	NA	CASSVGPTGFRTDTQYF	TGTGCCAGCAGCGTAGGCCCTACAGGGTTTCGCACAGATACGCAGTATTTT
TRBV2	TRBJ2-7	TRBD2	NA	CASSDDAGVSYEQYF	TGTGCCAGCAGTGACGACGCGGGAGTCTCCTACGAGCAGTACTTC
TRBV19	TRBJ2-2	TRBD1	NA	CASSPTGDGTGELFF	TGTGCCAGTAGTCCGACAGGGGATGGAACCGGGGAGCTGTTTTTT
TRBV4-1	TRBJ1-2	TRBD1	NA	CASSQAGTGGPYGYTF	TGCGCCAGCAGCCAGGCCGGGACAGGGGGTCCTTACGGCTACACCTTC
TRBV10-3	TRBJ2-7	TRBD1	NA	CAISESTGVGEQYF	TGTGCCATCAGTGAGTCTACAGGGGTGGGCGAGCAGTACTTC